These 16 T cell receptor beta chains were sequenced from one sample in a study of cytomegalovirus exposure and HLA in healthy donors. Amplification used 60 Vbeta primers and 13 Jbeta primers. Assay used: immunoSEQ multiplex PCR; TCRdb lists only in-frame clones, some missing. The table shows roughly 150,000 clones, with about 77% occurring only once. The sequencing input was PBMCs. The receptors stem from a male donor in good health and CMV-seronegative.

The chain combines TRBV29-1 with TRBJ2-1; possible D gene TRBD2, 6 bases. V lost 7 bases and J 3 bases, leaving 13 bases between the germline ends. This CDR3 region has 13 residues. The germline gives CDR1 SQVTM, CDR2 ANQGSEA. CDR3 nucleotide sequence: TGCAGCGCCGTAGCGGATTTCTACAATGAGCAGTTCTTC. This translates into CSAVADFYNEQFF.

This chain joins TRBV14 and TRBJ2-5; a weak D match, TRBD1 (6 bases). V lost 0 bases and J lost 5, with 10 bases in between. Germline CDR1 reads SGHDN; CDR2 reads FVKESK. The CDR3 consists of 14 residues. CDR3 nucleotides: TGTGCCAGCAGCCAAGAGAACAGGGATGAGACCCAGTACTTC. It encodes CASSQENRDETQYF.

The gene calls are TRBV19 and TRBJ2-2; maybe TRBD2 (6 bases). V dropped 6 bases and J dropped 2 bases, with 10 bases sitting between them. CDR1 LNHDA and CDR2 SQIVND come from the germline V gene (reference sequence). The CDR3 loop spans 14 amino acids. The CDR3 bases are TGTGCCAGTAGGGGCGGGGTTAACACCGGGGAGCTGTTTTTT. This gives the protein CASRGGVNTGELFF. The full variable domain, completed using reference TRBV19 and TRBJ2-2, is DGGITQSPKYLFRKEGQNVTLSCEQNLNHDAMYWYRQDPGQGLRLIYYSQIVNDFQKGDIAEGYSVSREKKESFPLTVTSAQKNPTAFYLCASRGGVNTGELFFGEGSRLTVL.

CDR3 sequence (DNA): TGTGCCAGCAGCCCCCCGACCTGGGGGCGGTGGGAGACCCAGTACTTC. Protein: CASSPPTWGRWETQYF. The chain uses TRBV14 and TRBJ2-5, with D perhaps matching TRBD1 (6 bases). The CDR3 totals 16 residues. The V gene lost 4 bases and the J gene lost 5 bases, with 20 bases spanning the gap. Germline V CDR1 and CDR2: SGHDN, FVKESK. The whole variable domain, remainder taken from reference TRBV14 and TRBJ2-5, is EAGVTQFPSHSVIEKGQTVTLRCDPISGHDNLYWYRRVMGKEIKFLLHFVKESKQDESGMPNNRFLAERTGGTYSTLKVQPAELEDSGVYFCASSPPTWGRWETQYFGPGTRLLVL.

A word on this clone: A junction end diverges from the germline sequence, so it may reflect a read error. V usage is TRBV7-7 and J usage is TRBJ2-1, with 10 bases that match TRBD2. CDR1 and CDR2 (germline): SSHAT, FNYEAQ (reference sequence). The CDR3 is made up of 15 amino acids. CDR3 in amino acids: CASSLVASGSDEQFF. The DNA for the CDR3 is TGTGCTAGCAGCTTAGTTGCTAGCGGGAGTGATGAGCAGTTCTTC.

V usage is TRBV7-8 and J usage is TRBJ2-3; 10 nucleotides align to TRBD2. Per germline, CDR1 SGHVS and CDR2 FQNEAQ. J was trimmed by 6 bases and V by 0 bases; bases with no gene match: 6. The CDR3 contains 16 residues. In DNA form, the CDR3 reads TGTGCCAGCAGCTTAGCGAGCGGGGGGGCGGGGGATACGCAGTATTTT. This sequence encodes CASSLASGGAGDTQYF.

The genes are TRBV18 and TRBJ1-3; 7 positions agree with TRBD1. After removal of 3 bases from V and 0 bases from J, the junction contained 11 bases not matched to a gene. CDR1 and CDR2 (germline): KGHSH, LQKENI. There are 18 residues in the CDR3. The CDR3 sequence: CASSPARTGQSSGNTIYF. CDR3 bases: TGTGCCAGCTCACCGGCCCGAACGGGACAGAGCTCTGGAAACACCATATATTTT.

This sequence joins TRBV5-1 and TRBJ2-6, with 8 bases matching TRBD1. Germline CDR1 is SGHRS and CDR2 is YFSETQ. The V segment lost 4 bases and the J segment 2 bases; nucleotides outside the gene matches: 5. The CDR3 runs to 16 residues. Here the CDR3 reads CASSIPTGAGANVLTF. The DNA for the CDR3 is TGCGCCAGCAGCATACCGACAGGGGCTGGGGCCAACGTCCTGACTTTC.

V usage is TRBV27 and J usage is TRBJ1-5; a possible D gene is TRBD1 (6 bases). Trimming pared 5 bases from V and 0 bases from J, leaving 8 bases between. The CDR3 runs to 14 residues. In germline, CDR1 is MNHEY, CDR2 SMNVEV (reference sequence). The CDR3 spells CASSPGDSNQPQHF. The CDR3 bases are TGTGCCAGCAGTCCAGGGGATAGCAATCAGCCCCAGCATTTT.

The chain is built from TRBV7-9 and TRBJ1-5; possible D gene TRBD1, 5 bases. Germline V CDR1 and CDR2: SEHNR, FQNEAQ (reference sequence). This CDR3 contains 15 residues. V lost 1 base and J lost 1, with 8 bases in between. CDR3 bases: TGTGCCAGCAGCTTAGGCAGGGCAAGCAATCAGCCCCAGCATTTT. Its protein is CASSLGRASNQPQHF.

This chain links TRBV18 with TRBJ2-7; maybe TRBD2 (5 bases). Germline values: CDR1 KGHSH, CDR2 LQKENI. CDR3 size: 11 residues. The V end was cut by 6 bases, the J end by 5 bases, with 8 bases between. CDR3 in amino acids: CASSSDHEQYF. In DNA, the CDR3 is TGTGCCAGCTCTAGCGACCACGAGCAGTACTTC. Combining the CDR3 with reference TRBV18 and TRBJ2-7 gives the whole variable domain NAGVMQNPRHLVRRRGQEARLRCSPMKGHSHVYWYRQLPEEGLKFMVYLQKENIIDESGMPKERFSAEFPKEGPSILRIQQVVRGDSAAYFCASSSDHEQYFGPGTRLTVT.

This clone was seen just once. This chain uses TRBV6-5 with TRBJ2-5; maybe TRBD1 (5 bases). Trimming took off 6 bases at V and 5 bases at J, with 13 bases between the two ends. The CDR3 length is 13 residues. Germline V gives CDR1 MNHEY, CDR2 SVGAGI. Written as DNA, the CDR3 is TGTGCCAGCAGCAGGGTAATTGGGGAGACCCAGTACTTC. This sequence encodes CASSRVIGETQYF.

J is TRBJ2-1 and V is TRBV27; possible D gene TRBD2, 6 bases. CDR1 and CDR2 from the germline V gene are MNHEY and SMNVEV (reference sequence). V was pared by 2 bases and J by 4 bases, with 9 bases between. The CDR3 spans 14 residues. The CDR3 DNA reads as TGTGCCAGCAGTTTAACTAGCAATTACAATGAGCAGTTCTTC. This codes for CASSLTSNYNEQFF.

The chain uses TRBV5-5 and TRBJ1-1; D not certain. Germline CDR1 reads SGHKS; CDR2 reads YYEKEE (reference sequence). The CDR3 spans 13 residues. V was pared by 5 bases and J by 4 bases, with 12 bases between. In nucleotides, the CDR3 is TGTGCCAGCAGTTTTGTCGGGAGCACTGAAGCTTTCTTT. Translation: CASSFVGSTEAFF.

The chain is built from TRBV19 and TRBJ2-1; possible D gene TRBD2, 6 bases. CDR1 is LNHDA and CDR2 is SQIVND in the germline V gene (reference sequence). The V and J ends lost 6 bases and 7 bases respectively, with 19 bases between them. The length of the CDR3 is 15 residues. CDR3 sequence (DNA): TGTGCCAGTAGCTCGGGGGTTTCCCCTGGAAATGAGCAGTTCTTC. It is translated as CASSSGVSPGNEQFF.

This clone was found a few times. The rearrangement links TRBV12-5 to TRBJ1-1; 7 bases are shared with TRBD1. CDR3 length: 12 amino acids. The junction had 4 bases not matched to a gene; V was cut back by 5 bases and J by 7 bases. Germline values: CDR1 LGHNT, CDR2 FRNRAP. CDR3 protein: CASGKGQLEAFF. As DNA, the CDR3 is TGTGCTAGTGGTAAGGGACAGCTTGAAGCTTTCTTT.